This TCR beta chain is from a study of blood T cell repertoires in COVID-19 (TCRdb year 2020). As for the study more broadly: Samples covering the acute and convalescent phases of COVID-19 were provided by collaborators in the United States, Italy and Spain. The material from the prospective study consisted of cDNA or gDNA derived from T cells, B-cell-depleted T cells, or PBMCs. Deeply sampled blood TCRbeta repertoires from subjects exposed to, actively infected with, or recovered from COVID-19 were included in the dataset. A freely available public database, intended as a resource for researchers studying the immune response to SARS-CoV-2, is where the repertoires were released. The samples were drawn from the first 160 participants of the ongoing ImmuneRACE study and from 1,254 subjects provided by 6 global collaborators. Nearly every sample came with metadata listing a de-identified subject ID, COVID-19 status, age in years and sex. Where available, HLA class I and class II types were taken from metadata supplied by the sample provider and were not determined by assay-based typing. Summary of the overall study and its limitations: Clinical and demographic metadata were provided uncurated, with the amount varying by source and participant.

Another Seattle source contributed samples from volunteer blood donors who had recovered from COVID-19. The collaborating institutions used their own protocols to collect whole blood in K2EDTA tubes. Collaborator samples were shipped for TCRbeta analysis as frozen whole blood, isolated PBMCs, or DNA extracted from either sample type. Regarding this clone: Its cognate antigen has yet to be identified. Base qualities are not recorded, but no much larger clone differs from it by a single base.

TCRbeta CDR3 regions were amplified from genomic DNA by means of the immunoSEQ Assay, a bias-controlled multiplex PCR. For the original study's pipeline: The number of nucleated cells in each sample was estimated by amplification of reference gene primers within the assay. Sequence reads were collapsed and filtered to measure the absolute abundance of every unique TCRbeta CDR3 rearrangement. Productive Simpson clonality was computed per sample as the square root of Simpson's diversity index over productive rearrangements. TCRdb stores this immuneACCESS table with in-frame sequences only. Part of the clones is absent; in the studies checked, under half of the shortfall reflects unresolved V genes, and no reason is known for the rest. For V, J and clone size, that table is used; D and trimming come from the DNA. Recorded for this sample are around 280,000 clones; 86% of them occurred a single time. Approximately 2% of the sample belongs to the ten largest clones.

This TCR was recovered from a woman in her 30s who had recovered from COVID-19. The source material was peripheral blood.

The DNA is as follows: TGTGCCAGCAGTCGCCCGGGGGATTGGGACTATCATGGCTACACCTTC. It codes for CASSRPGDWDYHGYTF. Recombination joined TRBV5-6 with TRBJ1-2; the D region possibly corresponds to TRBD1 (5 bases align). CDR1 and CDR2, looked up from the germline V gene, are SGHDT and YYEEEE. From its cysteine to its phenylalanine, the CDR3 spans 16 amino acids. The CDR3 DNA has 48 bases and is translated from base 1. V sheds 5 bases and J sheds 6 bases, leaving 23 bases between their ends.